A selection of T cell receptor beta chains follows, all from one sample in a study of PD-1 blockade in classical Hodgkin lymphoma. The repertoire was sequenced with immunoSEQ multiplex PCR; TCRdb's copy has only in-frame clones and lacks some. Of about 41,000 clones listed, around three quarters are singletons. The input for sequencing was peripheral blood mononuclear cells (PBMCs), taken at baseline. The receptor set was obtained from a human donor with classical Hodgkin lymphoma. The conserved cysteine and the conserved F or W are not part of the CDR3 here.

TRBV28,ASRPPLGSQPQH
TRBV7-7,ASSLGAGGTETQY
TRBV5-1,ASSLGPGGVGTQY
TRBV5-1,ASSWTGEKTQY
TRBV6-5,ASRTLRDEQF
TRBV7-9,ASSLQGRGETQY
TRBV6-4,ASSELAGNTGELF
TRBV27,ASSRRPGQGAPGANVLT
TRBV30,AWSGRGNQPQH
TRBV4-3,ASSQDRAGGSYEQY
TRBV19,ASTGGVEQF
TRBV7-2,ASSLGRGRETQY
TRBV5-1,ASSNDGIGSGNTIY
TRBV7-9,ASSLWPGGEQY
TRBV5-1,ASSVQENYGYT
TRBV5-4,ASSYGGTGNEQF
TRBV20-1,SAWSYNEQF
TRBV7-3,ASSLIGGSGEQY
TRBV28,ASSSPDRQETQY
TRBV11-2,ASSPSYEQY
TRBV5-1,ASSLDLQETQY
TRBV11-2,ASSFSPGAYGYT
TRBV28,ASSSGGWEHDQPQH
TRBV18,ASSIHLGADTEAF
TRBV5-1,ASSSGLWGDRAKGGNIQY
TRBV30,AWSVRQGIHEQF
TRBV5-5,ASSLGRQGTYEQY
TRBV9,ASSVRLASADTQY
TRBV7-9,ASSPDGGASSYNEQF
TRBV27,ASSLILTAEAF
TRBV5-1,ASTARSSTDTQY
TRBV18,ASSPIPDTGALF
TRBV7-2,ASSHRGTGEYEQF
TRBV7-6,ASSLVFGSGSSTDTQY
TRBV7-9,ASSLASATYEQY
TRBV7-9,ASSLAGLTSYEQY
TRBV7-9,ASSLGQGNYGYT
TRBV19,ASSSPPVQH
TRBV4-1,ASSQAGQGANYGYT
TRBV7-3,ASSLMGQGSATQF
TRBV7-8,ASSPRTSGFTYNEQF
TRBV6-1,ASSYTQGDSYGYT
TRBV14,ASSRRGTRLYNEQF
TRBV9,ASSVFSGSTDTQY
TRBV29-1,SVPKGGQPNTEAF
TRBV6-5,ATTDRANGYT
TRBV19,ASSPIGGDGNQPQH
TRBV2,ATLAQRQEKLF
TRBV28,ASANIGVGYEQY
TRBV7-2,AFRGNTGELF
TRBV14,ASSQGGGLATEAF
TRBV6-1,ASSPTGVYEQY
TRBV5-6,ASSLEVSSSLAKNIQY
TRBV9,ASSPNNKVGYT
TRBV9,ASSPTLDYEQY